A selection of T cell receptor beta chains follows, all from one sample in a study of blood T cell repertoires in COVID-19. Here immunoSEQ multiplex PCR was the method, and the copy in TCRdb shows in-frame clones only, minus some. Among over 150,000 clones listed, roughly 82% were seen once. The sequenced material came from peripheral blood. These receptors originate from a human donor in a cohort sampled during active COVID-19. Both conserved end residues are part of each CDR3. A D gene is named only where the DNA matches it firmly. A clone size is listed for some rows: how often the clone was seen (once, few, many), or a class if it is expanded.

>TRBV5-1|NA|TRBD2|TRBJ2-4
TGCGCCAGCGGACTGGGACTAGCGGGACCCCCAAGGGACATTCAGTACTTC
CASGLGLAGPPRDIQYF
>TRBV5-4|once|NA|TRBJ1-3
TGTGCCAGCAGCTTGGCGGCGGGGGCCTCCTCTGGAAACACCATATATTTT
CASSLAAGASSGNTIYF
>TRBV3-1/TRBV3-2|NA|TRBD1|TRBJ2-7
TGTGCCAGCAGCCACGCAAGACAGGGCTACGAGCAGTACTTC
CASSHARQGYEQYF
>TRBV19|NA|NA|TRBJ2-2
TGTGCCACCTCAAGAGAGGGTAGGGCCGGGGAGCTGTTTTTT
CATSREGRAGELFF
>TRBV28|NA|NA|TRBJ1-5
TGTGCCAGCTCCTGGGGGGGGCATCAGCCCCAGCATTTT
CASSWGGHQPQHF
>TRBV3-1/TRBV3-2|NA|NA|TRBJ2-1
TGTGCCAGCAGCCAAGCGGCGGGACGGACGCTCAATGAGCAGTTCTTC
CASSQAAGRTLNEQFF
>TRBV6-5|NA|TRBD1|TRBJ1-6
TGTGCCAGCAGGTCCGGGACAGTCTATAATTCACCCCTCCACTTT
CASRSGTVYNSPLHF
>TRBV7-2|NA|TRBD1|TRBJ2-2
TGTGCCAGCAGCACCCGGGGACAGAAGAACACCGGGGAGCTGTTTTTT
CASSTRGQKNTGELFF
>TRBV5-1|few|TRBD2|TRBJ2-7
TGCGCCAGCAGCTTGGCCGGGGGGAGGTACGAGCAGTACTTC
CASSLAGGRYEQYF
>TRBV11-2|NA|NA|TRBJ2-7
TGTGCCAGCAGCTTCTCCACGGGGATTACCTACGAGCAGTACTTC
CASSFSTGITYEQYF
>TRBV18|NA|TRBD2|TRBJ2-1
TGTGCCAGCTCACCATACACTAGCGGAGCTTACAATGAGCAGTTCTTC
CASSPYTSGAYNEQFF
>TRBV4-1|NA|NA|TRBJ2-1
TGCGCCAGCAGCCAAGGTCGCGGCAGGGGCCACAATGAGCAGTTCTTC
CASSQGRGRGHNEQFF
>TRBV5-4|NA|TRBD2|TRBJ2-1
TGTGCCAGCAGCTTGTGGGGAGCGGGAGGGCCCGGCAATGAGCAGTTCTTC
CASSLWGAGGPGNEQFF
>TRBV28|NA|NA|TRBJ2-7
TGTGCCAGCAGCGGGGCGGGGCTGGGACGCTACGAGCAGTACTTC
CASSGAGLGRYEQYF
>TRBV11-2|NA|NA|TRBJ1-2
TGTGCCAGCAGCGGCGGTAACTATGGCTACACCTTC
CASSGGNYGYTF
>TRBV5-5|few|NA|TRBJ2-7
TGTGCCAGCAGCATGGGGACGGGGAGTCGGGAGCAGTACTTC
CASSMGTGSREQYF
>TRBV28|NA|NA|TRBJ2-7
TGTGCCAGCAGTCCCCGGGGGATGGAGCAGTACTTC
CASSPRGMEQYF
>TRBV5-6|few|TRBD2|TRBJ2-5
TGTGCCTCGCGTGGAGGCGGGAGACTCCAAGAGACCCAGTACTTC
CASRGGGRLQETQYF
>TRBV7-9|NA|NA|TRBJ2-1
TGTGCCAGCAGCTCCCTCTATTGGACAGCAGACAATGAGCAGTTCTTC
CASSSLYWTADNEQFF
>TRBV5-6|once|NA|TRBJ2-7
TGTGCCAGCAGCTTGGCGGGGGGCGCCTACGAGCAGTACTTC
CASSLAGGAYEQYF
>TRBV2|NA|NA|TRBJ1-2
TGTGCCAGCCGAGAAGGGGTAGGCGGCTATGGCTACACCTTC
CASREGVGGYGYTF
>TRBV5-1|NA|NA|TRBJ2-7
TGCGCCAGCAGCTTGGGGGGGCGCGAGCAGTACTTC
CASSLGGREQYF
>TRBV28|NA|NA|TRBJ1-1
TGTGCCAGCAGGGACGGGGGGGAGAACACTGAAGCTTTCTTT
CASRDGGENTEAFF
>TRBV28|NA|NA|TRBJ2-1
TGTGCCAGCAGTTTATGGGGGGGTGAGCAGTTCTTC
CASSLWGGEQFF
>TRBV19|NA|TRBD1|TRBJ1-2
TGTGCCAGTAGTCCGGGACAGGGAAACTATGGCTACACCTTC
CASSPGQGNYGYTF
>TRBV18|NA|NA|TRBJ2-3
TGTGCCAGCTCGCCCACGAGGGGCACAGATACGCAGTATTTT
CASSPTRGTDTQYF
>TRBV5-4|NA|NA|TRBJ1-1
TGTGCCAGCAGCCTAGAACAGGTTACTACTGAAGCTTTCTTT
CASSLEQVTTEAFF
>TRBV7-9|NA|TRBD1|TRBJ2-7
TGTGCCAGCAGCTTAGCCGGGACAGGCTACTACGAGCAGTACTTC
CASSLAGTGYYEQYF
>TRBV11-2|NA|TRBD2|TRBJ2-1
TGTGCCAGCAGCTTAGCGGGAGGAGGAAACGTTGAGCAGTTCTTC
CASSLAGGGNVEQFF
>TRBV25-1|NA|NA|TRBJ2-7
TGTGCCAGCAGTGAATTCCTCGGGACTGGGGCCAACGAGCAGTACTTC
CASSEFLGTGANEQYF
>TRBV20-1|NA|TRBD1|TRBJ2-1
TGCAGTGCTAGTGACATCCCCTCGGAGGGACAGGGTACAGCTAGCTCCTACAATGAGCAGTTCTTC
CSASDIPSEGQGTASSYNEQFF
>TRBV24-1|NA|NA|TRBJ2-7
TGTGCCACCAGTGATTTGATAGGGGACGAGCAGTACTTC
CATSDLIGDEQYF
>TRBV24-1|NA|TRBD1|TRBJ1-2
TGTGCCACCAGTGATTCCGGGGACAGGGTTCAAAATGGCTACACCTTC
CATSDSGDRVQNGYTF
>TRBV7-2|NA|TRBD2|TRBJ2-1
TGTGCCAGCAGCGTACTAGCGGGAGCTCCTAATGAGCAGTTCTTC
CASSVLAGAPNEQFF
>TRBV28|NA|TRBD2|TRBJ2-1
TGTGCCAGCACCTCTACTAGCGGGAGCTCCTACAATGAGCAGTTCTTC
CASTSTSGSSYNEQFF
>TRBV27|NA|NA|TRBJ2-1
TGTGCCAGCAGGAACCGACTACTCTCCTACAATGAGCAGTTCTTC
CASRNRLLSYNEQFF
>TRBV9|NA|TRBD2|TRBJ2-1
TGTGCCAGCAGCGTAGAGGGACTAGCGGCCAATGAGCAGTTCTTC
CASSVEGLAANEQFF
>TRBV6-5|NA|NA|TRBJ2-3
TGTGCCAGCAGTCTTAAGCCCAGCACAGATACGCAGTATTTT
CASSLKPSTDTQYF
>TRBV18|once|TRBD1|TRBJ2-5
TGTGCCAGCTCACCAAGGGGGCTCGAGACCCAGTACTTC
CASSPRGLETQYF
>TRBV5-1|NA|NA|TRBJ1-1
TGCGCCAGCAGCTTCCGTTCAGATTCCCGAAACACTGAAGCTTTCTTT
CASSFRSDSRNTEAFF
>TRBV19|NA|NA|TRBJ1-5
TGTGCCAGTAGTATACGACAGAGAAGGCTTAATCAGCCCCAGCATTTT
CASSIRQRRLNQPQHF
>TRBV5-6|NA|NA|TRBJ1-2
TGTGCCAGCAGCTTGTTTCAAATTAACTATGGCTACACCTTC
CASSLFQINYGYTF
>TRBV10-3|few|NA|TRBJ2-7
TGTGCCATCAGTGACTATACCCTAGTCGACTTC
CAISDYTLVDF
>TRBV3-1/TRBV3-2|NA|NA|TRBJ2-3
TGTGCCAGCAGCCAAGTCGGACTATTAAAGCGCACAGATACGCAGTATTTT
CASSQVGLLKRTDTQYF
>TRBV19|NA|NA|TRBJ2-1
TGTGCCAGTACGCGGGACAGCCTTTACAATGAGCAGTTCTTC
CASTRDSLYNEQFF
>TRBV5-1|NA|NA|TRBJ2-5
TGCGCCAGCAGCTCAACCTGGGGGGAAGAGACCCAGTACTTC
CASSSTWGEETQYF
>TRBV12-5|NA|NA|TRBJ2-1
TGTGCTAGTGCCTCTTCCAACCTCGCCAGCTCCTACAATGAGCAGTTCTTC
CASASSNLASSYNEQFF
>TRBV5-6|NA|NA|TRBJ1-1
TGTGCCAGCAGCTTGGACCGGACCTCTGGGGCCACTGAAGCTTTCTTT
CASSLDRTSGATEAFF
>TRBV5-8|NA|NA|TRBJ2-6
TGTGCCACAACCCCAGAACCTGGGGCCAACGTCCTGACTTTC
CATTPEPGANVLTF
>TRBV9|NA|NA|TRBJ2-1
TGTGCCAGCAGCGTAGCGCGGGTCCCCGGAGGCGAGCAGTTCTTC
CASSVARVPGGEQFF
>TRBV5-1|NA|NA|TRBJ2-7
TGCGCCAGCAGCTTAAGTTCTGCGGGGCACTCCTACGAGCAGTACTTC
CASSLSSAGHSYEQYF
>TRBV7-9|few|NA|TRBJ2-5
TGTGCCAGCAGCTTAGGTCCTACTCAAGAGACCCAGTACTTC
CASSLGPTQETQYF
>TRBV28|NA|NA|TRBJ1-5
TGTGCCAGCAGTCCCCGTCGGCAGCCCCAGCATTTT
CASSPRRQPQHF
>TRBV28|few|NA|TRBJ2-7
TGTGCCAGCAGTTCCCCTAGTGGAGGGGGGGTCGAGCAGTACTTC
CASSSPSGGGVEQYF
>TRBV7-9|NA|TRBD2|TRBJ2-7
TGTGCCAGCAGCTTTGCGGGAGTAGGCGAGCAGTACTTC
CASSFAGVGEQYF
>TRBV6-5|NA|TRBD2|TRBJ2-7
TGTGCCAGCAGTCCTATAGCGGGAGGATTCTACGAGCAGTACTTC
CASSPIAGGFYEQYF
>TRBV7-8|NA|NA|TRBJ1-4
TGTGCCAGCAGCTTAGTTCCAGCCTGGAGTGAAAAACTGTTTTTT
CASSLVPAWSEKLFF
>TRBV10-3|NA|NA|TRBJ2-1
TGTGCCATCAGCGATCTTGAGACAGTTTACAATGAGCAGTTCTTC
CAISDLETVYNEQFF
>TRBV7-2|NA|NA|TRBJ1-6
TGTGCCAGCAGCTCCGACGCCCCGACTATAAATTCACCCCTCCACTTT
CASSSDAPTINSPLHF
>TRBV7-2|once|TRBD2|TRBJ2-5
TGTGCCAGCAGCCTTAGCGGGAGGCTCCAAGAGACCCAGTACTTC
CASSLSGRLQETQYF